This T cell receptor (beta chain) was found in a study of OX40 agonist ivuxolimab in advanced cancers. Only in-frame clones appear in the TCRdb table, and some are missing; sequencing was by immunoSEQ multiplex PCR. The table shows tens of thousands of clones, with approximately 81% occurring only once. This CDR3 region has 13 residues. Germline V gene lookup returns CDR1 SGHRS and CDR2 YFSETQ. The trim removed 0 bases at V and 13 bases at J, leaving 8 bases unmatched. This TCR derives from an adult with an advanced solid tumor such as melanoma, head and neck, liver or kidney cancer. This specimen consisted of CD4+ or CD8+ T cells sorted from blood, obtained in a trial of the OX40 agonist ivuxolimab. The genes are TRBV5-1 and TRBJ1-2, with TRBD1 matching over 8 bases. CDR3 DNA sequence: TGCGCCAGCAGCTTGGACGGCCAGGGGGCGGTCACCTTC. Translating gives CASSLDGQGAVTF. Using reference TRBV5-1 and TRBJ1-2 for the parts outside the CDR3, the full variable domain is KAGVTQTPRYLIKTRGQQVTLSCSPISGHRSVSWYQQTPGQGLQFLFEYFSETQRNKGNFPGRFSGRQFSNSRSEMNVSTLELGDSALYLCASSLDGQGAVTFGSGTRLTVV.